This TCR beta chain emerged from a study of T cell responses to AZD1222 COVID-19 vaccine. Findings of the study overall: White British donors predominated, females outnumbered males, and clonal diversity was possibly underestimated. Following two doses of AZD1222, Spike-specific TCR breadth and depth rose.

Germline V CDR1 and CDR2: ENHRY, SYGVKD. With 8 bases clipped from V and 3 bases from J, the junction kept 0 bases outside the gene matches. This CDR3 comprises 12 residues. Generated by immunoSEQ multiplex PCR, the TCRdb table keeps only in-frame clones and is missing some. The data show approximately 120,000 clones, around 87% seen once. There are a few counts of this clone. No antigen is known for it. The receptor's source is an adult in good health. V is TRBV10-3 and J is TRBJ2-5; 10 positions match TRBD1. The sequences come from peripheral blood, collected on day 0 of AZD1222 vaccination. CDR3 nucleotide sequence: TGTGCCATCGGGACAGGGGAAGAGACCCAGTACTTC. Residues: CAIGTGEETQYF.